Listed below are T cell receptor beta chains from one sample, sequenced in a study of T cell repertoires in cytomegalovirus infection. Via MiXCR, TCRdb re-called the reads, giving one row per CDR3 protein. The sample contains some 220,000 distinct CDR3 sequences, 38% of which appear only once. No antigen is known for these receptors. Source: CD8+ T cells from cultured PBMCs, taken from culture after CMV antigen stimulation. Receptors originate from a human donor in good health (CMV status not recorded). Some clones in this sample may be carry-over from other donors' samples. CDR3s include the opening cysteine and the closing phenylalanine or tryptophan. Each record gives: V gene, D gene, J gene, clone size, CDR3 DNA, CDR3 protein. D genes are given only for firm matches. The size of a clone is reported for some rows only, either as once, few or many, or as a class for expanded clones.

TRBV27	NA	TRBJ1-5	NA	TGTGCCAGCAGATTTACAGGAGATAGCAATCAGCCCCAGCATTTT	CASRFTGDSNQPQHF
TRBV7-2	NA	TRBJ2-1	NA	TGTGCCAGCAGCACCCGGGCGACCTCCAATGAGCAGTTCTTC	CASSTRATSNEQFF
TRBV6-2/TRBV6-3	NA	TRBJ1-1	NA	TGTGCCAGCAGACCGAGACAGACTATTAACACTGAAGCTTTCTTT	CASRPRQTINTEAFF
TRBV2	NA	TRBJ2-3	few	TGTGCCAGCAGTGACTCAGATACGCAGTATTTT	CASSDSDTQYF
TRBV4-2	NA	TRBJ1-2	NA	TGTGCCAGCAGCCAAGAGAAGGCAGACTATGGCTACACCTTC	CASSQEKADYGYTF
TRBV28	NA	TRBJ2-7	few	TGTGCCAGCAGTCGACGTAGGGAGCAGTACTTC	CASSRRREQYF
TRBV7-6	NA	TRBJ1-1	few	TGTGCCAGCAGTCCCGATCGCCGGACTGAAGCTTTCTTT	CASSPDRRTEAFF
TRBV27	NA	TRBJ2-3	NA	TGTGCCAGCAGTTCCTCCGTTTCTACAGATACGCAGTATTTT	CASSSSVSTDTQYF
TRBV27	NA	TRBJ1-5	many	TGTGCCAGCAGTTTATCCAGTTATAGCAATCAGCCCCAGCATTTT	CASSLSSYSNQPQHF
TRBV6-1	TRBD1	TRBJ1-2	NA	TGTGCCAGCAGTGAACCGGGACAGGGGCGAGTCTATGGCTACACCTTC	CASSEPGQGRVYGYTF
TRBV11-1	NA	TRBJ1-1	NA	TGTGCCAGCAGCTTAAACGGCGGTCCAGGGGCCACTGAAGCTTTCTTT	CASSLNGGPGATEAFF
TRBV7-9	NA	TRBJ2-7	NA	TGTGCCAGCAGCCCCCCCCGGGCTGGCGAGCAGTACTTC	CASSPPRAGEQYF
TRBV7-8	TRBD2	TRBJ2-1	NA	TGTGCCAGCAGCTTAGGAGCGGGAGGGCCGGATGAGCAGTTCTTC	CASSLGAGGPDEQFF
TRBV7-6	TRBD1	TRBJ2-5	few	TGTGCCAGCAGCGGGCGCCCGGGGACAGGACGCCGGTGGGGTGAGACCCAGTACTTC	CASSGRPGTGRRWGETQYF
TRBV14	NA	TRBJ1-6	NA	TGTGCCAGCAGCCCCCGGATGAATTCACCCCTCCACTTT	CASSPRMNSPLHF
TRBV4-1	TRBD2	TRBJ2-1	NA	TGCGCCAGCAGCCAAGTGATTAGCGGGGGCTACAATGAGCAGTTCTTC	CASSQVISGGYNEQFF
TRBV7-3	NA	TRBJ2-1	NA	TGTGCCAGCAGCTTAAATTTGCGGGGAGACAATGAGCAGTTCTTC	CASSLNLRGDNEQFF
TRBV29-1	NA	TRBJ2-1	NA	TGCAGCGTGAGGGACGGAGGGGAGGTTGAGCAGTTCTTC	CSVRDGGEVEQFF
TRBV9	NA	TRBJ1-1	NA	TGTGCCAGCAGCGTAGTAACAGGGAGGAACACTGAAGCTTTCTTT	CASSVVTGRNTEAFF
TRBV7-3	TRBD2	TRBJ2-1	many	TGTGCCAGCAGCCTCGGACTAGCGGGGGGTAATGAGCAGTTCTTC	CASSLGLAGGNEQFF
TRBV15	NA	TRBJ1-4	NA	TGTGCCACCAGCAGAGATCCCGGGGCAACTAATGAAAAACTGTTTTTT	CATSRDPGATNEKLFF
TRBV27	NA	TRBJ2-6	few	TGTGCCAGCAAACAGGTCTCTGGGGCCAACGTCCTGACTTTC	CASKQVSGANVLTF
TRBV7-4	NA	TRBJ2-7	NA	TGTGCCAGCAGCCCAAGGGCTATTACTGACGAGCAGTACTTC	CASSPRAITDEQYF
TRBV10-3	TRBD2	TRBJ2-5	few	TGTGCCATCAGTGAGTCGTTAGCGGGGGAACAAGAGACCCAGTACTTC	CAISESLAGEQETQYF
TRBV29-1	TRBD2	TRBJ2-1	NA	TGCAGCGCCCTAGGACTAGCGGGAAGCCATGAGCAGTTCTTC	CSALGLAGSHEQFF
TRBV20-1	TRBD2	TRBJ2-7	NA	TGCAGTGCTAACCCAACGGGACTAATCTACGAGCAGTACTTC	CSANPTGLIYEQYF
TRBV6-1	TRBD1	TRBJ2-7	many	TGTGCCAGCAGTAGGGACAGGGGGCTCGGGGAGCAGTACTTC	CASSRDRGLGEQYF
TRBV5-1	NA	TRBJ1-1	many	TGCGCCAGCAGCTCCAGGGATACGAACACTGAAGCTTTCTTT	CASSSRDTNTEAFF
TRBV2	NA	TRBJ2-1	NA	TGTGCCAGCAGTGACGCAACGGTAGCAAATGAGCAGTTCTTC	CASSDATVANEQFF
TRBV7-9	NA	TRBJ2-1	few	TGTGCCAGCAGCCCCAGGGCGGGCTCCTACAATGAGCAGTTCTTC	CASSPRAGSYNEQFF
TRBV7-3	NA	TRBJ2-3	few	TGTGCCAGCAGCCTCACCGGTCGCACAGATACGCAGTATTTT	CASSLTGRTDTQYF
TRBV12-3/TRBV12-4	NA	TRBJ1-2	few	TGTGCCAGCAGTCCCGACAGTATTTTAAACTCCTATGGCTACACCTTC	CASSPDSILNSYGYTF
TRBV27	TRBD1	TRBJ2-7	NA	TGTGCCAGCAGTTTAAAGGGGGCAAATTACGAGCAGTACTTC	CASSLKGANYEQYF
TRBV5-1	NA	TRBJ1-1	NA	TGCGCCAGCAGCTTACAACAGGGCTTGGACACTGAAGCTTTCTTT	CASSLQQGLDTEAFF
TRBV7-9	TRBD2	TRBJ2-7	NA	TGTGCCAGCAGCCTCCCCAGCGGGATCTCCTACGAGCAGTACTTC	CASSLPSGISYEQYF
TRBV12-3/TRBV12-4	TRBD1	TRBJ1-3	NA	TGTGCCAGCAGGGGACAGGGGTCCTCTGGAAACACCATATATTTT	CASRGQGSSGNTIYF